This record looks at one T cell receptor (beta chain) sequence and its context. Which antigen it targets is not known. Nothing much larger sits one base from this clone, and base qualities are not available. CDR3 length: 14 amino acids, cysteine to phenylalanine. Left in the record is the CDR3 DNA by itself, 42 bases read in frame from the first base. CDR1 SEHNR and CDR2 FQNEAQ were looked up in the germline V gene (reference sequence). Trimming takes 7 bases from V and 6 bases from J, and the germline ends sit 17 bases apart. These data belong to a study of neurological immune-mediated disorders (dated by TCRdb to between 2019 and 2020). Notes on the research overall: The study compared peripheral blood TCR-beta repertoires of HTLV-I-associated myelopathy (HAM/TSP) patients, multiple sclerosis patients and healthy controls using UMI-based sequencing. The cohort included 60 to 70 subjects: approximately 14 with HAM/TSP, about 34 with multiple sclerosis, and around 20 healthy controls. Longitudinal samples, technical triplicates and paired sorted CD4+ and CD8+ T-cell subsets, alongside PBMC samples, were included among the approximately 110 TCR-beta libraries. Findings and caveats that apply to the study as a whole: No identical CDR3 amino acid sequences were shared among expanded clones across subjects, suggesting private TCR-beta repertoires in all groups. The highest TCR clonal expansion was observed in HAM/TSP patients, whereas the lowest was observed in MS patients, even when compared with healthy controls.

Unsorted PBMC libraries were generated from 2 million PBMCs stored in RNAlater at -80 °C until RNA extraction. Peripheral blood was subjected to Ficoll-Hypaque density gradient centrifugation to isolate PBMCs, which were then cryopreserved in liquid nitrogen. cDNA was synthesized by template-switch 5'RACE using a primer carrying a 10-nucleotide random unique molecular identifier by which each TCR transcript was tagged. Each sequencing run produced over 160 million TCR-beta sequences covering 15-18 subjects. The RNeasy kit was used for extraction of total RNA. The KAPA Real-time Library Amplification kit was used to amplify TCR-beta VDJ regions with primers targeting the TCR constant region and the 5'RACE anchor. Sample indexes and Illumina adaptors were added in a first PCR, and a second PCR then increased library yield. The roughly 650 bp TCR product was size-selected on a 2% E-gel SizeSelection system after Ampure bead purification. Before pooling, libraries had their quality checked on a Bioanalyzer, their concentration measured with Qubit, and their quantity determined with the Kapa Library Quantification kit. Paired-end 2 x 150 bp sequencing of the libraries was performed on an Illumina HiSeq 2500. To increase sequence diversity, about 23-32% phiX was spiked into each library pool. Under the source paper's analysis protocol: The quality-filtered reads were processed with the UMI-based MiGEC pipeline, whose error correction step removed more than 80% of the raw TCR sequences. VDJ genes were aligned to IMGT germline references, and each clonotype was defined by a unique CDR3 amino acid sequence together with V-J genes. Clonal expansion, Shannon diversity, and CDR3 relatedness (CalcPairwiseDistances, ClusterSamples) were evaluated with VDJtools, and phylogenetic trees were built with CLCbio workbench. Expanded clones were defined as having at least 8 unique UMIs, based on coefficient-of-variation modelling across technical triplicates. Starting from the raw public reads, TCRdb applied fastp trimming at Q25, assembled clones with MiXCR and retained in-frame beta chains. When rows share a CDR3 protein, they turn into one entry using the most common DNA and genes. The V and J calls shown here were made by TCRdb, not taken from the authors' results. The sample table contains 50,000 to 75,000 distinct CDR3 sequences; only one count was recorded for about an eighth of them. In total, the top ten clones hold about 10% of the sample.

Here the chain combines TRBV7-9 and TRBJ2-3; there is no confident call for the D gene. This clonotype originated in a woman in her sixties or seventies with HTLV-1-associated myelopathy (HAM/TSP). The sequencing sample was made of PBMCs. The CDR3 here reads CASIIGSRTDTQYF. The DNA sequence follows: TGTGCCAGCATCATCGGGTCCCGTACGGATACGCAGTATTTT. When the CDR3 is completed using the reference TRBV7-9 and TRBJ2-3 genes on either side, the full variable domain is DTGVSQNPRHKITKRGQNVTFRCDPISEHNRLYWYRQTLGQGPEFLTYFQNEAQLEKSRLLSDRFSAERPKGSFSTLEIQRTEQGDSAMYLCASIIGSRTDTQYFGPGTRLTVL.